These T cell receptor beta chains were read from a single sample in a study of blood T cell repertoires in COVID-19. Profiling relied on immunoSEQ multiplex PCR, and the TCRdb table lists in-frame clones only, not all of them. The table records some 670,000 clones, around 89% of them present only once. Material: peripheral blood. The receptors stem from a woman younger than 35 with acute or convalescent COVID-19. CDR3s include the opening cysteine and the closing phenylalanine or tryptophan. Each record gives: D gene, V gene, J gene, clone size, CDR3 DNA, CDR3 protein. The D gene is left open where the match is weak. Clone size, where shown, is once, few, many, or a class for clones that have expanded.

d_gene: TRBD1; v_gene: TRBV3-1/TRBV3-2; j_gene: TRBJ1-2; abundance: NA; CDR3nt: TGTGCCAGCAGCCAAGGGACAGGGCCCTATGGCTACACCTTC; CDR3aa: CASSQGTGPYGYTF
d_gene: NA; v_gene: TRBV5-3; j_gene: TRBJ1-1; abundance: NA; CDR3nt: TGTGCCAGAAGCCCTGGCGGAGGCACTGAAGCTTTCTTT; CDR3aa: CARSPGGGTEAFF
d_gene: TRBD1; v_gene: TRBV5-1; j_gene: TRBJ1-6; abundance: NA; CDR3nt: TGCGCCAGCAGCTTGACAGGGGCCCGAAATAATTCACCCCTCCACTTT; CDR3aa: CASSLTGARNNSPLHF
d_gene: NA; v_gene: TRBV6-6; j_gene: TRBJ2-7; abundance: NA; CDR3nt: TGTGCCAGCGTCGGTAACGGTCTAGAGCAGTACTTC; CDR3aa: CASVGNGLEQYF
d_gene: TRBD1; v_gene: TRBV27; j_gene: TRBJ1-1; abundance: NA; CDR3nt: TGTGCCACCCGGACAGGGAGGAACACTGAAGCTTTCTTT; CDR3aa: CATRTGRNTEAFF
d_gene: NA; v_gene: TRBV30; j_gene: TRBJ1-1; abundance: few; CDR3nt: TGTGCCTGGAGGGTTGGACTAAAAGAAGCTTTCTTT; CDR3aa: CAWRVGLKEAFF
d_gene: NA; v_gene: TRBV3-1/TRBV3-2; j_gene: TRBJ1-5; abundance: NA; CDR3nt: TGTGCCAGCAGCCAAGGGGGGGGCGCTCAGCCCCAGCATTTT; CDR3aa: CASSQGGGAQPQHF
d_gene: NA; v_gene: TRBV12-5; j_gene: TRBJ1-5; abundance: NA; CDR3nt: TGTGCTAGTGGTTTGATATTCCAGCCCCAGCATTTT; CDR3aa: CASGLIFQPQHF
d_gene: NA; v_gene: TRBV30; j_gene: TRBJ1-4; abundance: NA; CDR3nt: TGTGCCTGGAGTGGGAGAGGAAACAATGAAAAACTGTTTTTT; CDR3aa: CAWSGRGNNEKLFF
d_gene: NA; v_gene: TRBV9; j_gene: TRBJ1-1; abundance: NA; CDR3nt: TGTGCCAGCAGCGTAGCAGGGGCGAACACTGAAGCTTTCTTT; CDR3aa: CASSVAGANTEAFF
d_gene: NA; v_gene: TRBV9; j_gene: TRBJ1-2; abundance: NA; CDR3nt: TGTGCCAGCAACCCGGGGGGACAACCTAACTATGGCTACACCTTC; CDR3aa: CASNPGGQPNYGYTF
d_gene: TRBD2; v_gene: TRBV3-1/TRBV3-2; j_gene: TRBJ2-5; abundance: NA; CDR3nt: TGTGCCAGCAGCCAAGATTCATCACTAGCGGGGGTAGAGACCCAGTACTTC; CDR3aa: CASSQDSSLAGVETQYF
d_gene: TRBD1; v_gene: TRBV18; j_gene: TRBJ2-7; abundance: NA; CDR3nt: TGTGCCAGCTCACCAGGGAGACAGGGCCGCGAGCAGTACTTC; CDR3aa: CASSPGRQGREQYF
d_gene: NA; v_gene: TRBV4-2; j_gene: TRBJ1-1; abundance: NA; CDR3nt: TGTGCCAGCAGCCAAGACGCCGAGGGCAGTGAAGCTTTCTTT; CDR3aa: CASSQDAEGSEAFF
d_gene: TRBD2; v_gene: TRBV7-9; j_gene: TRBJ2-3; abundance: NA; CDR3nt: TGTGCCAGCACCGAACTCGGGGGGGGTGACACAGATACGCAGTATTTT; CDR3aa: CASTELGGGDTDTQYF
d_gene: NA; v_gene: TRBV12-5; j_gene: TRBJ1-2; abundance: NA; CDR3nt: TGTGCTAGTGGTTCCGTTCCGGGGGGCTACACCTTC; CDR3aa: CASGSVPGGYTF
d_gene: TRBD1; v_gene: TRBV3-1/TRBV3-2; j_gene: TRBJ2-2; abundance: NA; CDR3nt: TGTGCCACCCTCATAAGGACCGGGACAGAGACCGGGGAGCTGTTTTTT; CDR3aa: CATLIRTGTETGELFF
d_gene: TRBD1; v_gene: TRBV29-1; j_gene: TRBJ1-1; abundance: NA; CDR3nt: TGCAGCGTTTCCGACAGGGCCGCTGAAGCTTTCTTT; CDR3aa: CSVSDRAAEAFF
d_gene: TRBD1; v_gene: TRBV28; j_gene: TRBJ1-5; abundance: NA; CDR3nt: TGTGCCAGCAGCTGGGGACAGATAAATCAGCCCCAGCATTTT; CDR3aa: CASSWGQINQPQHF
d_gene: TRBD1; v_gene: TRBV29-1; j_gene: TRBJ2-7; abundance: NA; CDR3nt: TGCAGCGTTGAATTGGGACAGGGCTACGAGCAGTACTTC; CDR3aa: CSVELGQGYEQYF
d_gene: NA; v_gene: TRBV5-1; j_gene: TRBJ1-1; abundance: NA; CDR3nt: TGCGCCAGCTCCAACTACGGACAGCGGAACACTGAAGCTTTCTTT; CDR3aa: CASSNYGQRNTEAFF
d_gene: TRBD1; v_gene: TRBV5-5; j_gene: TRBJ1-1; abundance: few; CDR3nt: TGTGCCAGCGTCCCAGGGGGCGGCACTGAAGCTTTCTTT; CDR3aa: CASVPGGGTEAFF
d_gene: TRBD1; v_gene: TRBV24-1; j_gene: TRBJ1-2; abundance: NA; CDR3nt: TGTGCCACCAGTGATCCTCGGACAGGGGGCAGTGGCTACACCTTC; CDR3aa: CATSDPRTGGSGYTF
d_gene: NA; v_gene: TRBV2; j_gene: TRBJ2-7; abundance: NA; CDR3nt: TGTGCCAGCCAAACAGGGACGTACGAGCAGTACTTC; CDR3aa: CASQTGTYEQYF
d_gene: NA; v_gene: TRBV28; j_gene: TRBJ1-2; abundance: NA; CDR3nt: TGTGCCAGCACTCTAAGCGGGGAAGAAGAGGAGGGCTACACCTTC; CDR3aa: CASTLSGEEEEGYTF
d_gene: NA; v_gene: TRBV7-3; j_gene: TRBJ2-1; abundance: NA; CDR3nt: TGTGCCAGCAGCTTAGTGCTCAGGGGCACAGATGAGCAGTTCTTC; CDR3aa: CASSLVLRGTDEQFF
d_gene: NA; v_gene: TRBV5-5; j_gene: TRBJ1-4; abundance: NA; CDR3nt: TGTGCCAGCAGCTTGGTTGGGACACCTAATGAAAAACTGTTTTTT; CDR3aa: CASSLVGTPNEKLFF
d_gene: NA; v_gene: TRBV24-1; j_gene: TRBJ2-7; abundance: NA; CDR3nt: TGTGCCACCCAGGGCGCGGCTGGGGTCCCCTACGAGCAGTACTTC; CDR3aa: CATQGAAGVPYEQYF
d_gene: NA; v_gene: TRBV2; j_gene: TRBJ2-7; abundance: NA; CDR3nt: TGTGCCAGCAGTGATGGCGGAGCCTACGAGCAGTACTTC; CDR3aa: CASSDGGAYEQYF
d_gene: TRBD1; v_gene: TRBV29-1; j_gene: TRBJ1-2; abundance: NA; CDR3nt: TGCAGCTCATACGGGACAGATACAAATCCCTATGGCTACACCTTC; CDR3aa: CSSYGTDTNPYGYTF
d_gene: NA; v_gene: TRBV5-1; j_gene: TRBJ2-1; abundance: NA; CDR3nt: TGCGCCAGCAGCTTGGTCCGTGACAGCTACAATGAGCAGTTCTTC; CDR3aa: CASSLVRDSYNEQFF
d_gene: TRBD1; v_gene: TRBV2; j_gene: TRBJ2-7; abundance: NA; CDR3nt: TGTGCCAGCAATCTGGGACAGGGATCCTACGAGCAGTACTTC; CDR3aa: CASNLGQGSYEQYF
d_gene: TRBD1; v_gene: TRBV6-6; j_gene: TRBJ2-7; abundance: NA; CDR3nt: TGTGCCAGCAGTACTTCAGGGGGCGATTCCTACGAGCAGTACTTC; CDR3aa: CASSTSGGDSYEQYF
d_gene: NA; v_gene: TRBV12-2; j_gene: TRBJ1-6; abundance: NA; CDR3nt: TGTGCAAGTCGCTTAGGGGTGACAGCCCACTCCTATAATTCACCCCTCCACTTT; CDR3aa: CASRLGVTAHSYNSPLHF
d_gene: NA; v_gene: TRBV6-4; j_gene: TRBJ1-4; abundance: NA; CDR3nt: TGTGCCAGCAGTGACTCACGTACCGGCGCGGTATCGGGTGAAAAACTGTTTTTT; CDR3aa: CASSDSRTGAVSGEKLFF
d_gene: NA; v_gene: TRBV4-1; j_gene: TRBJ1-2; abundance: NA; CDR3nt: TGCGCCAGCAGCCAGGGGGCGAGGGGCTACACCTTC; CDR3aa: CASSQGARGYTF
d_gene: TRBD1; v_gene: TRBV29-1; j_gene: TRBJ1-1; abundance: NA; CDR3nt: TGCAGCGTTGAGCGACCAGGGGGCAGGGGGGTGAACACTGAAGCTTTCTTT; CDR3aa: CSVERPGGRGVNTEAFF
d_gene: TRBD1; v_gene: TRBV19; j_gene: TRBJ1-5; abundance: NA; CDR3nt: TGTGCCAGTAAAAATCAGGACAGGGGTAATCAGCCCCAGCATTTT; CDR3aa: CASKNQDRGNQPQHF
d_gene: NA; v_gene: TRBV6-6; j_gene: TRBJ1-2; abundance: NA; CDR3nt: TGTGCCAGCACCCTACGGGCGGGCGATCTCTATGGCTACACCTTC; CDR3aa: CASTLRAGDLYGYTF
d_gene: TRBD1; v_gene: TRBV6-2/TRBV6-3; j_gene: TRBJ1-2; abundance: NA; CDR3nt: TGTGCCAGCAGCCGTCGGACAGGGGGGAACTCCTTC; CDR3aa: CASSRRTGGNSF
d_gene: TRBD1; v_gene: TRBV3-1/TRBV3-2; j_gene: TRBJ1-5; abundance: NA; CDR3nt: TGTGCCAGCAGCCCCGGACAGGGCGGACAGCCCCAGCATTTT; CDR3aa: CASSPGQGGQPQHF
d_gene: NA; v_gene: TRBV11-2; j_gene: TRBJ1-1; abundance: NA; CDR3nt: TGTGCCAGCAGATCGTACACTGAAGCTTTCTTT; CDR3aa: CASRSYTEAFF
d_gene: TRBD2; v_gene: TRBV2; j_gene: TRBJ2-7; abundance: once; CDR3nt: TGTGCCAGCAGTGAAATTGCGGGACTAGCAGCCTACGAGCAGTACTTC; CDR3aa: CASSEIAGLAAYEQYF
d_gene: NA; v_gene: TRBV30; j_gene: TRBJ1-2; abundance: NA; CDR3nt: TGTGCCTGGGGGGGGTTTGGCTACACCTTC; CDR3aa: CAWGGFGYTF
d_gene: NA; v_gene: TRBV6-1; j_gene: TRBJ1-2; abundance: NA; CDR3nt: TGTGCCAGCAGTGAAGAGGTCCAGGGGAACTATGGCTACACCTTC; CDR3aa: CASSEEVQGNYGYTF
d_gene: NA; v_gene: TRBV6-5; j_gene: TRBJ1-3; abundance: NA; CDR3nt: TGTGCCACCTCGGACAGCCTAAATCCCCGAAACACCATATATTTT; CDR3aa: CATSDSLNPRNTIYF
d_gene: TRBD2; v_gene: TRBV6-5; j_gene: TRBJ2-1; abundance: NA; CDR3nt: TGTGCCAGCCGGGTAGCGGGACCCCAGGGGAATGAGCAGTTCTTC; CDR3aa: CASRVAGPQGNEQFF
d_gene: NA; v_gene: TRBV27; j_gene: TRBJ2-7; abundance: NA; CDR3nt: TGTGCCAGCAGTTTCGGCAGGGCCTACGAGCAGTACTTC; CDR3aa: CASSFGRAYEQYF
d_gene: NA; v_gene: TRBV4-1; j_gene: TRBJ1-2; abundance: once; CDR3nt: TGCGCCAGCAGCCCAGAAGGACTCACGACAGGTGACGGCTACACCTTC; CDR3aa: CASSPEGLTTGDGYTF
d_gene: NA; v_gene: TRBV27; j_gene: TRBJ1-5; abundance: NA; CDR3nt: TGTGCCAGCAGCCCCCCTCAGGTTAATAGCAATCAGCCCCAGCATTTT; CDR3aa: CASSPPQVNSNQPQHF
d_gene: TRBD1; v_gene: TRBV7-2; j_gene: TRBJ2-2; abundance: NA; CDR3nt: TGTGCCAGCAGCTTCCCGGGTTGGGACAGGGCCGGGGAGCTGTTTTTT; CDR3aa: CASSFPGWDRAGELFF
d_gene: NA; v_gene: TRBV21-1; j_gene: TRBJ2-1; abundance: NA; CDR3nt: TGTGCCAGCAGCAAAGTAAATAAGGGACTTTCCTACAATGAGCAGTTCTTC; CDR3aa: CASSKVNKGLSYNEQFF
d_gene: NA; v_gene: TRBV7-9; j_gene: TRBJ1-1; abundance: once; CDR3nt: TGTGCCAGCAGCTTAGCCTCGACAGGAATCACTGAAGCTTTCTTT; CDR3aa: CASSLASTGITEAFF
d_gene: TRBD1; v_gene: TRBV2; j_gene: TRBJ2-7; abundance: NA; CDR3nt: TGTGCCAGCTTGGGACAGATCTCCTACGAGCAGTACTTC; CDR3aa: CASLGQISYEQYF
d_gene: NA; v_gene: TRBV6-5; j_gene: TRBJ1-5; abundance: NA; CDR3nt: TGTGCCAGCAGAGACGTTCGGGGTATCAATCAGCCCCAGCATTTT; CDR3aa: CASRDVRGINQPQHF